This T cell receptor (beta chain) was profiled in a study of identical twins. On this clonotype itself: Its antigen is unknown. This sequence may be a read error, since a much larger clone differs from it by one base. The conserved phenylalanine or tryptophan is not found at the CDR3 terminus, so this likely reflects a read error.

V gave up 6 bases and J gave up 6 bases; unmatched junction bases: 5. The CDR3 is made up of 12 amino acids. Unique molecular identifiers were in the cDNA, with template-switch universal primer binding. TCRdb independently ran MiXCR on the 5' RACE reads; one entry per CDR3 protein. The data show approximately 150,000 distinct CDR3 sequences, under 4.5% seen once. Study-wide findings and caveats: Modelling approaches yielded underestimates of out-of-frame TCR alpha sharing between monozygotic twins. Twin-shared out-of-frame alpha sequences were enriched for low generation probability. The same donors were not followed; conclusions instead depended on cross-sectional statistical analysis.

This TCR derives from a man between 18 and 29 years old in good health. Material: memory T cells sorted from blood. V is TRBV12-3 or TRBV12-4 and J is TRBJ2-7, with 7 bases that match TRBD1. The CDR3 DNA sequence: TGTGCCAGCAGGACAGGGTTAGCCGAGCAGTACTAC. This gives the protein CASRTGLAEQYY.